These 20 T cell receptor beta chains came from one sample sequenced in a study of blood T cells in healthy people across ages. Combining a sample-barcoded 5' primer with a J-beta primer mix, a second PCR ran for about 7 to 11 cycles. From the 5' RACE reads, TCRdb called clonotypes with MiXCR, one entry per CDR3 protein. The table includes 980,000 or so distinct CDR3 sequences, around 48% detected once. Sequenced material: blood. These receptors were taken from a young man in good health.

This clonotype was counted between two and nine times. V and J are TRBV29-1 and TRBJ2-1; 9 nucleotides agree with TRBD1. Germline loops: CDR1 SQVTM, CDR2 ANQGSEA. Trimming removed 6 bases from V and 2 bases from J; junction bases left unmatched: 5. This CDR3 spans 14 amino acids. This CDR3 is CSVAGTGTYNEQFF. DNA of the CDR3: TGCAGCGTCGCCGGGACAGGGACCTACAATGAGCAGTTCTTC.

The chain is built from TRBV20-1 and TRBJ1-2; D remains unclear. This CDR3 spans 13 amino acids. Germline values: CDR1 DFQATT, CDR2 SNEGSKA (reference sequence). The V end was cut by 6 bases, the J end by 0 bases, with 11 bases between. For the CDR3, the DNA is TGCAGTGCCGTTACCCAAACTAACTATGGCTACACCTTC. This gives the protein CSAVTQTNYGYTF.

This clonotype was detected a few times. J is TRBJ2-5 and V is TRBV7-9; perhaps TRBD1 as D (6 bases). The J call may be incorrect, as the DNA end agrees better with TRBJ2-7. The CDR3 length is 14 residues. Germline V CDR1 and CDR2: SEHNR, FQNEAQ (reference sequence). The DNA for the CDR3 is TGTGCCAGCAGCCTCGGACAGTACCTTGGCGAGCAGTACTTC. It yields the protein CASSLGQYLGEQYF.

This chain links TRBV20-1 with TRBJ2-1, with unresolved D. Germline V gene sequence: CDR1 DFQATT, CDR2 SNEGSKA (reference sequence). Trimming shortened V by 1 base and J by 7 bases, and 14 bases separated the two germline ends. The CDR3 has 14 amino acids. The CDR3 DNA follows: TGCAGTGCTAGAGCGGGCCTAGATGAGAATGAGCAGTTCTTC. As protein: CSARAGLDENEQFF.

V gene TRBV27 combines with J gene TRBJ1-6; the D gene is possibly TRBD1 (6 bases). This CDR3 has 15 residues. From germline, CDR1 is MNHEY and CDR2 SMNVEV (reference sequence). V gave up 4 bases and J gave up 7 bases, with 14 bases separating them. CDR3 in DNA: TGTGCCAGCAGTTCTGGGGGGCGCGAGAATTCACCCCTCCACTTT. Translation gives CASSSGGRENSPLHF.

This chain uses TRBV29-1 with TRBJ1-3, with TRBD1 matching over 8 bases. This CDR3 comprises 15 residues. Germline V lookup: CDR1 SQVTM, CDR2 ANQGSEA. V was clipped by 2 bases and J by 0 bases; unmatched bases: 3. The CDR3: CSVESGQVSGNTIYF. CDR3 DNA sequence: TGCAGCGTTGAATCGGGACAGGTCTCTGGAAACACCATATATTTT.

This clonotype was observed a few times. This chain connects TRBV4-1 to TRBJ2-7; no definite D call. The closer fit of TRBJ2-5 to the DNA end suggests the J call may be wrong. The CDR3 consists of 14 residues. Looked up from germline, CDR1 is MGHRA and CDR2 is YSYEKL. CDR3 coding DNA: TGCGCCAGCAGCCAAGATAACAGTCAAGAGACCCAGTACTTC. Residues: CASSQDNSQETQYF.

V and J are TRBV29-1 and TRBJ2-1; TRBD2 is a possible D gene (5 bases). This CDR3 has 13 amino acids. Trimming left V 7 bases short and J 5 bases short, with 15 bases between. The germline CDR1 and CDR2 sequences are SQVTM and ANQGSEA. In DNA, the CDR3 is TGCAGCGCAATCCGTCGGGGTCACAATGAGCAGTTCTTC. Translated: CSAIRRGHNEQFF.

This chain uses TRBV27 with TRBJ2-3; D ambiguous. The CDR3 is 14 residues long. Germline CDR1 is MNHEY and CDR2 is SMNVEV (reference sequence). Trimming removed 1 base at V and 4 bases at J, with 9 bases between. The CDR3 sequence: CASSLYGFADTQYF. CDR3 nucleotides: TGTGCCAGCAGTTTATACGGGTTTGCAGATACGCAGTATTTT.

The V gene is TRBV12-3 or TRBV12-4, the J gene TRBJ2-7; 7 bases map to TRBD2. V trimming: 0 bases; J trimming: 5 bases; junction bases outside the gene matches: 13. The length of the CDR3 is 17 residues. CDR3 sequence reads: CASSLAASAGVDDEQYF. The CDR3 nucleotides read TGTGCCAGCAGTTTAGCCGCCTCGGCGGGGGTGGATGACGAGCAGTACTTC.

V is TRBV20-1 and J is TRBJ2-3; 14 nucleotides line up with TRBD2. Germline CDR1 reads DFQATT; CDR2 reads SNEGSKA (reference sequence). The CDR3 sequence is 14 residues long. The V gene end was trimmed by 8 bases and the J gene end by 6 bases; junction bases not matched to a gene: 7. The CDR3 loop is CSSTSGGARDTQYF. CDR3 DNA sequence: TGCAGTTCGACTAGCGGGGGGGCCCGGGATACGCAGTATTTT.

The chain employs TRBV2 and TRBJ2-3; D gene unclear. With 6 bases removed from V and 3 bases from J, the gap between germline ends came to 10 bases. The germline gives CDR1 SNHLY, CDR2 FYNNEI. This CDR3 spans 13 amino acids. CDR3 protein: CASRRERTDTQYF. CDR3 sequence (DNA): TGTGCCAGCAGAAGGGAAAGGACAGATACGCAGTATTTT.

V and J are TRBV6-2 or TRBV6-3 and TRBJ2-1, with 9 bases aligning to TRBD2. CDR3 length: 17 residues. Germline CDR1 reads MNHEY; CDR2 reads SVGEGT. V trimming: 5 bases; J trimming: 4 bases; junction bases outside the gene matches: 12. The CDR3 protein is CASSPRVAGVLYNEQFF. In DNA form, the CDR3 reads TGTGCCAGCAGTCCCCGGGTAGCGGGGGTCCTATACAATGAGCAGTTCTTC.

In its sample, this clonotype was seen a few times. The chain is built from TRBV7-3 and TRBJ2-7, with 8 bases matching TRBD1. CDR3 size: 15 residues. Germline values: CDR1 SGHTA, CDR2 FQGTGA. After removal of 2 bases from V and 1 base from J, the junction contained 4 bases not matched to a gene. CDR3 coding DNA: TGTGCCAGCAGCTTAGCGACAGGGGCATCCTACGAGCAGTACTTC. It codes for CASSLATGASYEQYF.

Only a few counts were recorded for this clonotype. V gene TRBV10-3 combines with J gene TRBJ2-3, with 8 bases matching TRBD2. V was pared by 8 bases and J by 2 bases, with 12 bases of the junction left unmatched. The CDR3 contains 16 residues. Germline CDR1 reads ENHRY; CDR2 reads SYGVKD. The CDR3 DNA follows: TGTGCCATCCGGGAGAAGCGGGGGCCCCACACAGATACGCAGTATTTT. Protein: CAIREKRGPHTDTQYF.

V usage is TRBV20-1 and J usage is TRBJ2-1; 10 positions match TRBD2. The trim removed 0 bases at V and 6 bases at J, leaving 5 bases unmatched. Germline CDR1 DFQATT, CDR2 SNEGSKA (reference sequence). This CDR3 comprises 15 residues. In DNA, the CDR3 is TGCAGTGCTAGAGATCCTAGCGGGGGCCGCAATGAGCAGTTCTTC. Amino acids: CSARDPSGGRNEQFF.

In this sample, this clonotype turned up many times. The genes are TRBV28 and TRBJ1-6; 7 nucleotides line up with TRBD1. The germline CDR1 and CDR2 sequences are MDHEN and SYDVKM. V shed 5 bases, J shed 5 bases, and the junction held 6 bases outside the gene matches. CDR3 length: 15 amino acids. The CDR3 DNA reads TGTGCCAGCAGTCGCCGGACAGGAGATAATTCACCCCTCCACTTT. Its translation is CASSRRTGDNSPLHF.

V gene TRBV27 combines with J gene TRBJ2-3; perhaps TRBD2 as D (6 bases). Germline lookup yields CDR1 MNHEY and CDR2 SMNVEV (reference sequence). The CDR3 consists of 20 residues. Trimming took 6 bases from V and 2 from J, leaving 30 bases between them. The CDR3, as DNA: TGTGCCAGCAGCATCACCCATGGCGGGGTTCCCACGACTTACACAGATACGCAGTATTTT. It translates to CASSITHGGVPTTYTDTQYF.

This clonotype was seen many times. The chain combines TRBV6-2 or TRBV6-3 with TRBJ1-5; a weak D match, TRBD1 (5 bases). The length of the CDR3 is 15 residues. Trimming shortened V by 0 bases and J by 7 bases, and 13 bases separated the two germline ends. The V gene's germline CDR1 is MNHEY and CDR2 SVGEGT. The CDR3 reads CASSYSRGGEQPQHF. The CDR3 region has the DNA TGTGCCAGCAGTTACTCGAGGGGAGGGGAACAGCCCCAGCATTTT.

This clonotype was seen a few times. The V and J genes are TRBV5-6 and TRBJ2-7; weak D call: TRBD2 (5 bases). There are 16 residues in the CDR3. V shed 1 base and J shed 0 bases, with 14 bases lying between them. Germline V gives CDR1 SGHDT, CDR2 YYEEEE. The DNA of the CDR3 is TGTGCCAGCAGCTTGCATATTTCGGGGAGCTCCTACGAGCAGTACTTC. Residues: CASSLHISGSSYEQYF.